This is a list of T cell receptor beta chains from one sample in a study of T-cell reconstitution after alpha-beta-depleted transplantation in children. A single record per CDR3 protein comes from TCRdb applying MiXCR to the PCR reads. The table shows about 90,000 distinct CDR3 sequences, with roughly 8.3% occurring only once. Sequencing was performed on PBMCs from the stem cell graft donor, taken from the stem cell graft. Source of these receptors: a human donor who donated a stem cell graft to a child with congenital amegakaryocytic thrombocytopenia. The CDR3 runs from the conserved cysteine through the conserved F or W. The D gene is left open where the match is weak. Some rows have no size entry. The others give once, few or many, or a class for an expanded clone.

D,size,V,J,DNA,CDR3
NA,many,TRBV20-1,TRBJ2-7,TGCAGTGCTAGAGAGGATGGCCACGAGCAGTACTTC,CSAREDGHEQYF
NA,many,TRBV5-1,TRBJ2-5,TGCGCCAGCAGCTTGGGATGGGCTAGCGAAGAGACCCAGTACTTC,CASSLGWASEETQYF
NA,few,TRBV20-1,TRBJ1-1,TGCTGTTCCCGAGAGGCCCAGGGGCTGAACACTGAAGCTTTCTTT,CCSREAQGLNTEAFF
NA,few,TRBV2,TRBJ1-1,TGTGCCAGCATGAAAGGTGTTGAAGCTTTCTTT,CASMKGVEAFF
NA,many,TRBV7-2,TRBJ2-3,TGTGCCAGCAGCTTAGTGGGTGGTAGGACCCCAGATACGCAGTATTTT,CASSLVGGRTPDTQYF
NA,NA,TRBV7-2,TRBJ1-2,TGTGCCAGCAGCCCCAACTCCCTTAGGGGCGGCTACACCTTC,CASSPNSLRGGYTF
NA,many,TRBV7-8,TRBJ2-2,TGTGCCAGCAGCGAATGGGGGGCTTCGAACACCGGGGAGCTGTTTTTT,CASSEWGASNTGELFF
TRBD1,medium-sized,TRBV7-9,TRBJ1-1,TGTGCCAGCAGCGGACAGGGATTTGAAGCTTTCTTT,CASSGQGFEAFF
TRBD1,many,TRBV4-1,TRBJ2-7,TGCGCCAGCAGCCAAGTGGACAGGGTGGAATACGAGCAGTACTTC,CASSQVDRVEYEQYF
NA,many,TRBV12-3/TRBV12-4,TRBJ2-1,TGTGCCAGCAGTTGGGGATCGAATGGCGAGCAGTTCTTC,CASSWGSNGEQFF
NA,few,TRBV14,TRBJ2-7,TGTGCCAGCAGCCAGGGACGTACATCGTCCTACGAGCAGTACTTC,CASSQGRTSSYEQYF
TRBD2,many,TRBV5-6,TRBJ2-1,TGTGCCAGCAGCCGACTAGCGGGAGTACGCAATGAGCAGTTCTTC,CASSRLAGVRNEQFF
TRBD2,many,TRBV29-1,TRBJ2-1,TGCAGCGTTGAAGCCTACGGGAGCGGGAGTTACAATGAGCAGTTCTTC,CSVEAYGSGSYNEQFF
TRBD1,many,TRBV20-1,TRBJ1-5,TGCAGTGCTAGAGATCGGGACAGGGCTTTGGGCAGCAATCAGCCCCAGCATTTT,CSARDRDRALGSNQPQHF
NA,NA,TRBV15,TRBJ2-2,TGTGCCACCAGCACCAAGACTAACACCGGGGAGCTGTTTTTT,CATSTKTNTGELFF
NA,many,TRBV7-6,TRBJ1-1,TGTGCCAGCAGCTTAGGGGAAGGGGACACTGAAGCTTTCTTT,CASSLGEGDTEAFF
NA,many,TRBV3-1,TRBJ1-5,TGTGCCAGCAGCCAAGGGGCCCAGGGGAATCAGCCCCAGCATTTT,CASSQGAQGNQPQHF
NA,many,TRBV7-3,TRBJ2-1,TGTGCCAGCAGCCTCGACATCCACAATGAGCAGTTCTTC,CASSLDIHNEQFF
TRBD1,many,TRBV20-1,TRBJ1-1,TGCAGTGCTAGAGAGGACAGGGTATTTGCTGAAGCTTTCTTT,CSAREDRVFAEAFF
TRBD2,NA,TRBV11-1,TRBJ2-3,TGTGCCAGCAGCTTTCCGACTAGCGGGGGGGCCGGGACAGATACGCAGTATTTT,CASSFPTSGGAGTDTQYF
NA,many,TRBV9,TRBJ2-5,TGTGCCAGCAGCACGCACTACTTCCAAGAGACCCAGTACTTC,CASSTHYFQETQYF
NA,many,TRBV5-8,TRBJ2-1,TGTGCCAGCAGCTTTTTTCGGGATGGGAGTCGTGGGGAGCAGTTCTTC,CASSFFRDGSRGEQFF
NA,many,TRBV6-5,TRBJ2-7,TGTGCCAGCAGTCTCCGCCCGGATAGCTCCTACGAGCAGTACTTC,CASSLRPDSSYEQYF
NA,once,TRBV5-1,TRBJ2-7,TGCGCCAGCAAAGAGTCGTGGCCTTCCTACGAGCAGTACTTC,CASKESWPSYEQYF
TRBD1,many,TRBV28,TRBJ2-7,TGTGCCAGCAGCCCCCCTGGGACAGGGACCTCCTACGAGCAGTACTTC,CASSPPGTGTSYEQYF
NA,many,TRBV29-1,TRBJ1-2,TGCAGCGAGTACAGGGTTCTCTATGGCTACACCTTC,CSEYRVLYGYTF
TRBD1,NA,TRBV18,TRBJ2-1,TGTGCCAGCTCACCGGGACAGTACAATGAGCAGTTCTTC,CASSPGQYNEQFF
NA,many,TRBV9,TRBJ2-7,TGTGCCAGCAGCCCTGGACAGTTAAACGAGCAGTACTTC,CASSPGQLNEQYF
TRBD1,many,TRBV29-1,TRBJ1-1,TGCAGCGTCCACGGACAGGGCGAGGGGATTGGAGCTTTCTTT,CSVHGQGEGIGAFF
NA,many,TRBV3-1,TRBJ1-1,TGTGCCAGCAGCCACGCTGGGAGGGTTCAGTTCACTGAAGCTTTCTTT,CASSHAGRVQFTEAFF
TRBD2,few,TRBV12-3/TRBV12-4,TRBJ2-1,TGTGCCAGCAGAGCTAGCGGATTTAATGAGCAGTTCTTC,CASRASGFNEQFF
NA,many,TRBV6-1,TRBJ1-1,TGTGCCAGCAGTGAAAGGTCGAACACTGAAGCTTTCTTT,CASSERSNTEAFF
TRBD2,many,TRBV29-1,TRBJ2-3,TGCAGCGCTCTAGCGGGAGGCACAGATACGCAGTATTTT,CSALAGGTDTQYF
TRBD2,many,TRBV6-2/TRBV6-3,TRBJ2-3,TGTGCCACCAAAATCGGACTAGCGGGCACAGATACGCAGTATTTT,CATKIGLAGTDTQYF
NA,many,TRBV5-1,TRBJ1-1,TGCGCCAGCAGCTTGGAGGGAATAAGCACTGAAGCTTTCTTT,CASSLEGISTEAFF
TRBD2,few,TRBV9,TRBJ2-3,TGTGCCAGCAGCGTAGGGACTAGCGGAGGTGGGGATACGCAGTATTTT,CASSVGTSGGGDTQYF
NA,many,TRBV5-1,TRBJ2-4,TGCGCCAGCAGCTTGGGACCCAATTTAGCCAAAAACATTCAGTACTTC,CASSLGPNLAKNIQYF
TRBD2,many,TRBV12-3/TRBV12-4,TRBJ2-5,TGTGCCAGCAGTCCTAGGCGGGGGGGCGAAGAGACCCAGTACTTC,CASSPRRGGEETQYF
NA,many,TRBV7-9,TRBJ2-1,TGTGCCAGCAGCCCTTACGGACAGTACAATGAGCAGTTCTTC,CASSPYGQYNEQFF
TRBD1,many,TRBV4-2,TRBJ1-2,TGTGCCAGCAGCCAAGCGGGACAGCCTGATGGCTACACCTTC,CASSQAGQPDGYTF
NA,many,TRBV3-1,TRBJ2-3,TGTGCCAGCAGCCAGAGGAGGGATACGCAGTATTTT,CASSQRRDTQYF
TRBD1,many,TRBV5-1,TRBJ1-2,TGCGCCAGCAGCCAAGGACAGGGTTCAAACTATGGCTACACCTTC,CASSQGQGSNYGYTF
TRBD2,many,TRBV3-1,TRBJ2-1,TGTGCCAGCAGCCAAAACGCACCTAGCGGGAGGGCCACCCTCAATGAGCAGTTCTTC,CASSQNAPSGRATLNEQFF